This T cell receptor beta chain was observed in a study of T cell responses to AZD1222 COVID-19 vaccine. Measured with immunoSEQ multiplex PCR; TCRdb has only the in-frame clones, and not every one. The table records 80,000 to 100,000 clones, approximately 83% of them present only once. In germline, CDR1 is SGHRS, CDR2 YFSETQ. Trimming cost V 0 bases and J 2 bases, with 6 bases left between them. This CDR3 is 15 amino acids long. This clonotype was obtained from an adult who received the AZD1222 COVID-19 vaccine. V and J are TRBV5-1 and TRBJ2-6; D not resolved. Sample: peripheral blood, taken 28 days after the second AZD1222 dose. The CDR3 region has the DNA TGCGCCAGCAGCTTGGCTGTAGCTGGGGCCAACGTCCTGACTTTC. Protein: CASSLAVAGANVLTF.